What follows are 10 T cell receptor beta chains derived from one specimen sequenced in a study of T-cell memory formation after mild COVID-19. Via MiXCR, TCRdb re-called the 5' RACE reads, giving one row per CDR3 protein. The table records about 260,000 distinct CDR3 sequences, over 15% of them present only once. Material: PBMCs or a T cell subset sorted from them (not recorded which). The receptors come from a man aged 18 to 35 who had mild COVID-19 (a few samples of this study predate the infection). Cell type and time point are not known.

The chain is built from TRBV5-1 and TRBJ2-5, with 8 bases matching TRBD2. V lost 3 bases to trimming and J lost 2 bases; unmatched junction nucleotides: 3. Germline V gene sequence: CDR1 SGHRS, CDR2 YFSETQ. The CDR3 is made up of 14 amino acids. The chain's CDR3 is CASSYPGGQETQYF. The CDR3 region has the DNA TGCGCCAGCAGCTACCCGGGGGGGCAAGAGACCCAGTACTTC.

The J gene is TRBJ2-7, the V gene TRBV5-1, with a weak D call TRBD2 (5 bases). V lost 0 bases and J 4 bases, leaving 14 bases between the germline ends. CDR3 length: 15 amino acids. Germline V lookup: CDR1 SGHRS, CDR2 YFSETQ. As DNA, the CDR3 is TGCGCCAGCAGCTTGGGTGGAGGTCTCTTTTACGAGCAGTACTTC. Translated, it gives CASSLGGGLFYEQYF.

This clonotype occurred a few times. The chain has TRBV7-9 and TRBJ2-7; perhaps TRBD2 as D (7 bases). Germline loops: CDR1 SEHNR, CDR2 FQNEAQ (reference sequence). The CDR3 is made up of 15 amino acids. Trimming shortened V by 2 bases and J by 6 bases, and 17 bases separated the two germline ends. The CDR3 bases are TGTGCCAGCAGCTTAAGTTACGGGGGGCAAGGCGAGCAGTACTTC. This codes for CASSLSYGGQGEQYF. The full variable domain, completed using reference TRBV7-9 and TRBJ2-7, is DTGVSQNPRHKITKRGQNVTFRCDPISEHNRLYWYRQTLGQGPEFLTYFQNEAQLEKSRLLSDRFSAERPKGSFSTLEIQRTEQGDSAMYLCASSLSYGGQGEQYFGPGTRLTVT.

The chain combines TRBV6-2 or TRBV6-3 with TRBJ1-1; no clear D. Trimming removed 6 bases from V and 4 bases from J, with 12 bases in between. Germline CDR1 is MNHEY and CDR2 is SVGEGT. There are 13 residues in the CDR3. The CDR3 DNA reads TGTGCCAGCAGATCCGGACCGCGCACTGAAGCTTTCTTT. Protein sequence: CASRSGPRTEAFF.

This clonotype has just a few counts. The chain couples TRBV5-1 to TRBJ2-5; D uncertain. The CDR3 covers 14 residues. V lost 1 base and J lost 5, with 12 bases in between. The germline V gene has CDR1 SGHRS and CDR2 YFSETQ. The CDR3 is CASSLLPGGETQYF. The CDR3 nucleotides read TGCGCCAGCAGCTTGTTACCAGGCGGCGAGACCCAGTACTTC.

The rearrangement links TRBV5-1 to TRBJ2-5, with 8 positions matching TRBD2. Germline assignment: CDR1 SGHRS and CDR2 YFSETQ. V lost 5 bases, J lost 1 base, and 7 bases stayed unmatched. The CDR3 runs to 15 residues. The CDR3 spells CASSTQLAVQETQYF. CDR3 sequence (DNA): TGCGCCAGCAGTACCCAACTAGCGGTCCAAGAGACCCAGTACTTC.

This clonotype has more than one count but fewer than ten. The chain uses TRBV28 and TRBJ2-7; 7 positions match TRBD1. CDR1 and CDR2 from the germline V gene are MDHEN and SYDVKM. J lost 4 bases, V lost 4 bases, and 7 bases had no gene match. There are 14 residues in the CDR3. The CDR3 protein is CASSSDRVRYEQYV. In DNA, the CDR3 is TGTGCCAGCAGTTCCGACAGGGTACGGTACGAGCAGTACGTC.

Remarks on this clonotype: This likely comes from a read error, as the CDR3 has no conserved phenylalanine or tryptophan at its end. V is TRBV12-5 and J is TRBJ2-5; a weak D match, TRBD1 (6 bases). Trimming pared 1 base from V and 4 bases from J, leaving 7 bases between. CDR3 length: 13 residues. Germline loops: CDR1 LGHNT, CDR2 FRNRAP. The CDR3 DNA sequence: TGTGCTAGTGGTTTGGCGGACAGAGAGACCCAGTACCTC. This codes for CASGLADRETQYL.

This sequence joins TRBV7-3 and TRBJ2-5, with D possibly TRBD1 on 6 matching bases. The CDR3 is 13 amino acids. CDR1 SGHTA and CDR2 FQGTGA come from the germline V gene. V was clipped by 5 bases and J by 4 bases, with 11 bases between them. CDR3 bases: TGTGCCAGCAGCCCCGACAGGCCAGAGACCCAGTACTTC. Its protein product is CASSPDRPETQYF.

V and J are TRBV4-3 and TRBJ2-3, with TRBD2 matching 11 bases. V shed 3 bases and J 6 bases; nucleotides not matched to a gene: 8. The CDR3 has 16 amino acids. Germline V lookup: CDR1 LGHNA, CDR2 YSLEER. DNA of the CDR3: TGCGCCAGCAGCCAGGCTAGCGGGGGGCCGGGGGATACGCAGTATTTT. This encodes CASSQASGGPGDTQYF.